Sequencing of this T cell receptor beta chain was carried out in a study of OX40 agonist ivuxolimab in advanced cancers. Turning to the study itself: Ivuxolimab doses were 0.01, 0.1, 0.3, 1.5, 3 or 10 mg/kg every 2 weeks. The mean age was approximately 60 years, ranging from roughly 23 to 79, with more than 70% of participants male.

The data were produced by immunoSEQ multiplex PCR, yet TCRdb's version contains in-frame clones alone and is incomplete. The sample carries about 80,000 clones, roughly four fifths recorded once. As concerns this clone: The antigen remains undetermined.

Overall study results and limits: The 0.1-3.0 mg/kg partial responders had among the lowest clonal expansion.

CDR3 length: 15 residues. Germline CDR1 reads SGHRS; CDR2 reads YFSETQ. The V and J ends lost 1 base and 5 bases respectively, with 13 bases between them. The clonotype originates from an adult with an advanced solid tumor such as melanoma, head and neck, liver or kidney cancer. This chain connects TRBV5-1 to TRBJ1-5; D ambiguous. The starting material was CD4+ or CD8+ T cells sorted from blood, obtained in a trial of the OX40 agonist ivuxolimab. This CDR3 reads CASSLSSRIDQPQHF. The CDR3 DNA sequence: TGCGCCAGCAGCTTGAGCAGTAGAATCGATCAGCCCCAGCATTTT.